This TCR beta chain was sequenced during a study of monozygotic twins with inflammatory bowel disease. The study's findings and limits: Evidence failed to back one strong IBD-linked signal or clonotype. Especially with disease activity, IBD patients had fewer clonotypes in common with others than healthy twins did.

With regard to this clonotype: Its antigen is unknown.

Researchers generated cDNA in eight separate reactions per sample. Two nested PCRs, roughly 16 and 10 cycles, amplified TCRalpha and TCRbeta cDNA. No DNA is given; TCRdb re-called the 5' RACE reads and lists each CDR3 protein once. The sample has around 410,000 distinct CDR3 sequences. CDR1 and CDR2 from the germline V gene are GTSNPN and SVGIG (reference sequence). This CDR3 contains 13 residues. V usage is TRBV30 and J usage is TRBJ2-3. This TCR came from a human donor with ulcerative colitis or Crohn's disease, or a healthy co-twin of an affected twin (not recorded which). Sequenced: blood. CDR3 sequence: CAWRSWGTDTQYF.